This TCR beta chain was captured by sequencing in a study of blood T cell repertoires in COVID-19. As for the study in general: In each case, the material was cDNA or gDNA derived from T cells, B-cell-depleted T cells, or PBMCs.

Germline V lookup: CDR1 MGHDK, CDR2 SYGVNS. The CDR3 runs 15 residues. With 2 bases removed from V and 4 bases from J, the gap between germline ends came to 14 bases. Enrolled through a virtual design, the participants were between about 18 and 100 years of age and came from 24 US areas. Participants had their cohort set by participant-reported clinical history. Measured with immunoSEQ multiplex PCR; TCRdb has only the in-frame clones, and not every one. The sample lists more than 300,000 clones, about 85% occurring once. The source is a woman aged 25 to 39 who had recovered from COVID-19. The sequencing sample was made of PBMCs or T cells enriched from blood (not recorded which). The V and J genes are TRBV25-1 and TRBJ1-2; the D gene is possibly TRBD1 (6 bases). The CDR3 DNA reads TGTGCCAGCAGTGAACCAGGGGCGTTCGGCTATGGCTACACCTTC. It specifies CASSEPGAFGYGYTF.